Listed here is a single T cell receptor beta chain. The source of the sample is a study of T-cell reconstitution after alpha-beta-depleted transplantation in children. As it was prepared, the TCRbeta library received unique molecular identifiers. TCRdb called the PCR reads again in MiXCR, with one record for every CDR3 protein. The data show approximately 230,000 distinct CDR3 sequences, about 23% seen once. The CDR3 runs 17 residues. Trimming at V came to 0 bases and at J to 0 bases, leaving 9 bases not matched to a gene. CDR1 SGHRS and CDR2 YFSETQ come from the germline V gene. The rearrangement uses TRBV5-1 and TRBJ2-7; 7 nucleotides agree with TRBD1. The sequenced sample was PBMCs, obtained before TCRalphabeta/CD19-depleted stem cell transplant. This receptor was identified in a girl aged 2 to 10 with Fanconi anemia, due to receive a stem cell transplant. Here the CDR3 DNA reads TGCGCCAGCAGCTTGGAGGGGGCAGAAAACCTCTCCTACGAGCAGTACTTC. It translates to CASSLEGAENLSYEQYF.